A selection of T cell receptor beta chains follows, all from one sample in a study of early T cells in non-severe SARS-CoV-2 infection. TCRdb passed the 5' RACE reads through MiXCR, listing each CDR3 protein once. Of 75,000 or so distinct CDR3 sequences detected, more than 13% appear once; the ten largest clones hold about a tenth. What was sequenced was whole blood. The receptor source for this set is an adult who was a healthcare worker with PCR-confirmed SARS-CoV-2 infection or an uninfected control (not recorded which). The CDR3 runs from the conserved cysteine through the conserved F or W. The order of the fields is J gene, V gene, clone size, D gene, CDR3 protein, CDR3 DNA. D genes are given only for firm matches. Not all rows give a size; the values are once, few, many and, for expanded clones, a class.

j_gene: TRBJ2-7
v_gene: TRBV6-5
abundance: many
d_gene: NA
CDR3aa: CASSYLITGSTPYEQYF
CDR3nt: TGTGCCAGCAGTTACTTGATTACAGGGTCCACTCCCTACGAGCAGTACTTC

j_gene: TRBJ1-1
v_gene: TRBV6-5
abundance: NA
d_gene: TRBD1
CDR3aa: CASSSQGGGAAEAFF
CDR3nt: TGTGCCAGCAGCTCCCAAGGGGGCGGGGCCGCTGAAGCTTTCTTT

j_gene: TRBJ1-2
v_gene: TRBV18
abundance: few
d_gene: NA
CDR3aa: CASSPSVRITNYGYTF
CDR3nt: TGTGCCAGCTCACCTTCGGTCCGGATAACTAACTATGGCTACACCTTC

j_gene: TRBJ2-5
v_gene: TRBV29-1
abundance: few
d_gene: TRBD1
CDR3aa: CSAARTGGRETQYF
CDR3nt: TGCAGCGCCGCCCGGACAGGGGGGCGGGAGACCCAGTACTTC

j_gene: TRBJ2-3
v_gene: TRBV13
abundance: few
d_gene: TRBD2
CDR3aa: CASSLRVSGGLDTQYF
CDR3nt: TGTGCCAGCAGCTTAAGAGTGAGCGGGGGTTTAGATACGCAGTATTTT

j_gene: TRBJ1-6
v_gene: TRBV6-2/TRBV6-3
abundance: many
d_gene: NA
CDR3aa: CASSYGPDYNSPLHF
CDR3nt: TGTGCCAGCAGTTACGGGCCGGACTATAATTCACCCCTCCACTTT

j_gene: TRBJ1-1
v_gene: TRBV12-3/TRBV12-4
abundance: NA
d_gene: NA
CDR3aa: CASSWSRNTEAFF
CDR3nt: TGTGCCAGCAGTTGGTCAAGGAACACTGAAGCTTTCTTT

j_gene: TRBJ1-5
v_gene: TRBV28
abundance: many
d_gene: NA
CDR3aa: CASSWGYQPQHF
CDR3nt: TGTGCCAGCAGCTGGGGGTATCAGCCCCAGCATTTT

j_gene: TRBJ2-5
v_gene: TRBV20-1
abundance: large
d_gene: TRBD1
CDR3aa: CSARPGQAPTLQETQYF
CDR3nt: TGCAGTGCAAGACCTGGACAGGCCCCCACTCTTCAAGAGACCCAGTACTTC

j_gene: TRBJ2-5
v_gene: TRBV6-6
abundance: few
d_gene: NA
CDR3aa: CASSYAGRERETQYF
CDR3nt: TGTGCCAGCAGTTACGCGGGTAGGGAGCGGGAGACCCAGTACTTC

j_gene: TRBJ2-3
v_gene: TRBV29-1
abundance: few
d_gene: NA
CDR3aa: CSVEEYGSPTDTQYF
CDR3nt: TGCAGCGTTGAAGAGTATGGCAGTCCCACAGATACGCAGTATTTT

j_gene: TRBJ1-3
v_gene: TRBV5-5
abundance: few
d_gene: NA
CDR3aa: CASSLEQEGNTIYF
CDR3nt: TGTGCCAGCAGCTTGGAGCAGGAGGGAAACACCATATATTTT

j_gene: TRBJ1-5
v_gene: TRBV11-2
abundance: many
d_gene: NA
CDR3aa: CASSLVPSNQPQHF
CDR3nt: TGTGCCAGCAGCTTAGTGCCGAGCAATCAGCCCCAGCATTTT

j_gene: TRBJ1-2
v_gene: TRBV9
abundance: NA
d_gene: TRBD1
CDR3aa: CASSPQDRVGYGYTF
CDR3nt: TGTGCCAGCAGCCCCCAGGACAGGGTTGGGTATGGCTACACCTTC

j_gene: TRBJ2-7
v_gene: TRBV20-1
abundance: few
d_gene: NA
CDR3aa: CSASRGKYEQYF
CDR3nt: TGCAGTGCTAGCAGGGGAAAGTACGAGCAGTACTTC

j_gene: TRBJ2-6
v_gene: TRBV7-9
abundance: NA
d_gene: TRBD1
CDR3aa: CASSSEQGNGANVLTF
CDR3nt: TGTGCCAGCAGCTCCGAACAGGGGAACGGGGCCAACGTCCTGACTTTC

j_gene: TRBJ1-5
v_gene: TRBV6-6
abundance: few
d_gene: TRBD1
CDR3aa: CASSWGQKEASQHF
CDR3nt: TGTGCCAGCAGTTGGGGACAGAAGGAAGCATCCCAGCATTTT